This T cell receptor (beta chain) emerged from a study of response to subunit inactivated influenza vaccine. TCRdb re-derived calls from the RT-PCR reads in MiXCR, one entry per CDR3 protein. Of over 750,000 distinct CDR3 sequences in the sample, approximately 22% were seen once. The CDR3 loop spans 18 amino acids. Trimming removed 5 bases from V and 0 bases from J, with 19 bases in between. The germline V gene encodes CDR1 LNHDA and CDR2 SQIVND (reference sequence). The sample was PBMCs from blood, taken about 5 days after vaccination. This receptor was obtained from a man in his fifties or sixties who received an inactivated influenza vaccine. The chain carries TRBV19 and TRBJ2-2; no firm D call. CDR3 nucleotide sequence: TGTGCCAGTAGTTCACCTCGAAAAGGCCCTCCGAACACCGGGGAGCTGTTTTTT. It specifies CASSSPRKGPPNTGELFF.